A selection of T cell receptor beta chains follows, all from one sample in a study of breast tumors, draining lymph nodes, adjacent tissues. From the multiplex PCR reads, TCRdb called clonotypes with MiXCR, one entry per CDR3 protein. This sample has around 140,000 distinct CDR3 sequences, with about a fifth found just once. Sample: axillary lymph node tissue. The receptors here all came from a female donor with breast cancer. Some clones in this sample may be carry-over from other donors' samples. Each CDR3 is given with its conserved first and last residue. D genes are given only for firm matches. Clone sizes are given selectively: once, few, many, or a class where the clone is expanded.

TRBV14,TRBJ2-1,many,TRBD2,CASSRETSGGVEQFF,TGTGCCAGCAGCCGAGAGACTAGCGGGGGGGTTGAGCAGTTCTTC
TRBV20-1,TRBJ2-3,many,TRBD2,CSATSGSTDTQYF,TGCAGTGCTACTAGCGGGTCCACAGATACGCAGTATTTT
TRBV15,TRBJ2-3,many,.,CATSRSLGPKTRDTQYF,TGTGCCACCAGCAGAAGTCTCGGGCCAAAGACTCGGGATACGCAGTATTTT
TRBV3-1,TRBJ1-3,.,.,CASSQGHSGNTIYF,TGTGCCAGCAGCCAAGGACACTCTGGAAACACCATATATTTT
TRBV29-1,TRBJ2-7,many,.,CSVARGPYEQYF,TGCAGCGTTGCTCGGGGCCCCTACGAGCAGTACTTC
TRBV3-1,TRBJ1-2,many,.,CASREGGARGYTF,TGTGCCAGCAGGGAGGGGGGGGCAAGAGGCTACACCTTC
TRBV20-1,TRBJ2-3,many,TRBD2,CSARAAGGVTDTQYF,TGCAGTGCTAGAGCAGCGGGAGGTGTCACAGATACGCAGTATTTT
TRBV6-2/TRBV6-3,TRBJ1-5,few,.,CASSDLEKPQHF,TGTGCCAGCAGTGACCTGGAAAAGCCCCAGCATTTT
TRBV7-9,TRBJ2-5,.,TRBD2,CASSPPGGRQETQYF,TGTGCCAGCAGCCCACCGGGGGGGCGGCAAGAGACCCAGTACTTC
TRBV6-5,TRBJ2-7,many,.,CASSYFPGSDYEQYF,TGTGCCAGCAGTTACTTCCCCGGGAGCGACTACGAGCAGTACTTC
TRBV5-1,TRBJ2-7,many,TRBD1,CASSLRGQVSYEQYF,TGCGCCAGCAGCTTGAGGGGACAGGTCTCCTACGAGCAGTACTTC
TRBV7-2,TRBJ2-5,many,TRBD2,CASSTRLAGEGGETQYF,TGTGCCAGCAGCACCAGACTAGCGGGAGAAGGTGGGGAGACCCAGTACTTC
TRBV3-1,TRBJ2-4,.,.,CASSQVSQGLAKNIQYF,TGTGCCAGCAGCCAAGTATCCCAGGGGCTAGCCAAAAACATTCAGTACTTC
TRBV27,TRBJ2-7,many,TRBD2,CASSTRVGGGISYEQYF,TGTGCCAGCAGTACCAGGGTGGGGGGGGGGATCTCCTACGAGCAGTACTTC
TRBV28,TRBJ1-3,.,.,CASSSPKRYTIYF,TGTGCCAGCAGTAGTCCAAAGAGATACACCATATATTTT
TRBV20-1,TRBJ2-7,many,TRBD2,CSARLAGAYEQYF,TGCAGTGCCCGACTAGCGGGAGCCTACGAGCAGTACTTC
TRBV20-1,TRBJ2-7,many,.,CSARDPLRGEQYF,TGCAGTGCTAGAGATCCCCTTAGGGGGGAGCAGTACTTC
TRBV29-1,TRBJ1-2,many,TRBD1,CSVTTGGSGYTF,TGCAGCGTAACGACAGGGGGCTCGGGCTACACCTTC
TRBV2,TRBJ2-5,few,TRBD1,CASHRGRGETQYF,TGTGCCAGCCACAGGGGGCGCGGGGAGACCCAGTACTTC
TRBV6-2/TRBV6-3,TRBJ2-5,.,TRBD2,CASSYPRPSGRKRETQYF,TGTGCCAGCAGTTACCCCCGACCTAGCGGGAGAAAGAGGGAGACCCAGTACTTC
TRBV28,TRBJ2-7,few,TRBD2,CASSEGQGLAGNEQYF,TGTGCCAGCAGTGAGGGTCAGGGACTAGCGGGAAACGAGCAGTACTTC
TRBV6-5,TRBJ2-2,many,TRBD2,CASVGLASPGELFF,TGTGCCAGCGTGGGACTAGCTTCTCCCGGGGAGCTGTTTTTT
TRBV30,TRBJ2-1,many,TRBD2,CAWSGGSSYNEQFF,TGTGCCTGGAGTGGCGGGAGCTCCTACAATGAGCAGTTCTTC
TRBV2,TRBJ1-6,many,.,CASSEGTSNSPLHF,TGTGCCAGCAGTGAAGGGACGAGTAATTCACCCCTCCACTTT
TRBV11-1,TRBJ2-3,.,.,CASSGGTADTQYF,TGTGCCAGCAGCGGGGGGACGGCGGATACGCAGTATTTT
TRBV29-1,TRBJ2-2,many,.,CGGASGNTGELFF,TGCGGGGGGGCTAGCGGGAACACCGGGGAGCTGTTTTTT
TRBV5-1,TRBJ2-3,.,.,CASNLEGSTQYF,TGCGCCAGCAACTTGGAGGGATCTACGCAGTATTTT
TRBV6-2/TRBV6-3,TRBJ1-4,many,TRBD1,CASSRRTGLGTNEKLFF,TGTGCCAGCAGCCGTAGGACAGGGCTCGGAACTAATGAAAAACTGTTTTTT
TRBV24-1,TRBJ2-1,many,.,CATSDLSVSGNNNEQFF,TGTGCCACCAGTGATTTGTCGGTTTCAGGGAATAACAATGAGCAGTTCTTC
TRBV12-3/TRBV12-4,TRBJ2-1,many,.,CASSGRGLQVNNEQFF,TGTGCCAGCAGCGGGAGGGGGCTGCAGGTAAACAATGAGCAGTTCTTC
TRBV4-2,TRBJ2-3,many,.,CASSQDAASGDTQYF,TGTGCCAGCAGCCAAGATGCGGCCTCCGGAGATACGCAGTATTTT
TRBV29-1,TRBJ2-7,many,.,CSATDSPDYEQYF,TGCAGCGCTACGGACAGCCCCGACTACGAGCAGTACTTC
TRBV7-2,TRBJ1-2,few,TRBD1,CASSLAGDSSGYTF,TGTGCCAGCAGCTTAGCCGGGGACAGTTCCGGCTACACCTTC
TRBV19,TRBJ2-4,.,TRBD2,CASSGGTVLAKNIQYF,TGTGCCAGTAGCGGGGGGACCGTACTAGCCAAAAACATTCAGTACTTC
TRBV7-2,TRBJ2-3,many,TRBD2,CASSLGISGSSGDTQYF,TGTGCCAGCAGCTTAGGGATTAGCGGGTCCTCTGGGGATACGCAGTATTTT
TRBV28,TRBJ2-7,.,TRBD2,CASSLGTSDVYEQYF,TGTGCCAGCAGTTTAGGGACTAGCGATGTCTACGAGCAGTACTTC
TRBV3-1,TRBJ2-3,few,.,CASSQGPFRDTQYF,TGTGCCAGCAGCCAAGGGCCTTTCCGGGATACGCAGTATTTT
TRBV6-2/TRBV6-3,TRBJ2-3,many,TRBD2,CASLRGDPRGTQYF,TGTGCCAGCCTCCGGGGGGACCCCAGAGGTACGCAGTATTTT
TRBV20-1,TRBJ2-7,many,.,CSARDRSFGEQYF,TGCAGTGCTAGAGATCGTAGCTTCGGGGAGCAGTACTTC
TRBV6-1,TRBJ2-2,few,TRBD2,CASSEPSGRTGELFF,TGTGCCAGCAGTGAACCGAGCGGGAGAACCGGGGAGCTGTTTTTT
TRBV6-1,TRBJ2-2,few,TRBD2,CATNLAGAGELFF,TGTGCCACCAATTTAGCGGGAGCCGGGGAGCTGTTTTTT
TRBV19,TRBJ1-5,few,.,CASSFQYSNQPQHF,TGTGCCAGTAGTTTTCAGTATAGCAATCAGCCCCAGCATTTT